The entry below describes one TCR beta chain. Its antigen is still unknown. RNA was extracted from bulk tissue without any cell sorting. This non-tumor lung sample came from over 3 cm beyond the tumor edge. V shed 3 bases, J shed 8 bases, and the junction held 10 bases outside the gene matches. The CDR3 spans 15 residues. A modified ARM-PCR protocol with three rounds of nested PCR amplified TCRbeta. Using its own MiXCR run on the multiplex PCR reads, TCRdb lists one record per CDR3 protein. The sample lists over 80,000 distinct CDR3 sequences, 65% to 80% seen once, with 20% to 25% in the top ten. The record originates from a study of tumor and adjacent non-tumor tissue in lung cancer. As for the study in general: Patients comprised about a dozen adenocarcinoma, a couple of squamous cell carcinoma and 1 small cell lung cancer. Each sample yielded some 4 million productive TCRbeta reads on average.

Study-level findings and limits: Tumor TCR diversity, when higher, was linked to shorter survival. Top 100 clones took a larger repertoire share in normal lung.

The receptor was derived from a woman between 45 and 65 years old with non-small cell lung cancer. The rearrangement joins TRBV12-3 or TRBV12-4 to TRBJ2-4; TRBD2 aligns across 7 bases. The sequenced material came from distant non-tumor lung tissue. The DNA of the CDR3 is TGTGCCAGCAGTTTCTGGTGGGAGGGCCTGGACATTCAGTACTTC. Amino acids: CASSFWWEGLDIQYF.